This entry lists 17 T cell receptor beta chains sequenced from one sample in a study of T cells after yellow fever vaccination. TCRdb reprocessed the 5' RACE reads with MiXCR, giving one entry per CDR3 protein. Altogether some 600,000 distinct CDR3 sequences are present, about 17% being singletons, with the ten largest covering about 18%. The specimen was PBMCs, collected 5 days after the first yellow fever vaccination. All receptors come from a man in his late teens or twenties who received the YFV17D yellow fever vaccine.

The chain links TRBV9 to TRBJ2-5, with 7 bases identical to TRBD2. Germline loops: CDR1 SGDLS, CDR2 YYNGEE. The ends lost 5 bases at V and 7 bases at J; junction bases unmatched: 11. The CDR3 has 14 amino acids. CDR3 bases: TGTGCCAGCAGTTCCGGGGAAAGCGGGGTGACCCAGTACTTC. Protein: CASSSGESGVTQYF.

This clonotype was observed a few times. V is TRBV25-1 and J is TRBJ1-5; unclear D gene. This CDR3 has 12 amino acids. CDR1 MGHDK and CDR2 SYGVNS come from the germline V gene. The V end was cut by 3 bases, the J end by 9 bases, with 9 bases between. This CDR3 reads CASSDSRGPQHF. DNA for the CDR3: TGTGCCAGCAGTGACTCCCGTGGGCCCCAGCATTTT. Filled out from reference TRBV25-1 and TRBJ1-5, the complete variable domain reads EADIYQTPRYLVIGTGKKITLECSQTMGHDKMYWYQQDPGMELHLIHYSYGVNSTEKGDLSSESTVSRIRTEHFPLTLESARPSHTSQYLCASSDSRGPQHFGDGTRLSIL.

The chain has TRBV19 and TRBJ2-2; TRBD1 agrees at 8 bases. V dropped 4 bases and J dropped 7; count of bases not matched to a gene: 8. CDR1 is LNHDA, CDR2 SQIVND, per germline (reference sequence). There are 15 residues in the CDR3. The CDR3 region is CASSKDRAALGELFF. The CDR3 coding sequence is TGTGCCAGTAGTAAGGACAGGGCGGCGCTCGGGGAGCTGTTTTTT.

The DNA of the CDR3 is TGTGCCAGCAGCTTATGGGAAGGGGGCAGAGAGACCCAGTACTTC. Its translation: CASSLWEGGRETQYF. The chain has TRBV7-9 and TRBJ2-5; 7 bases are a match to TRBD1. The CDR3 totals 15 residues. V shed 2 bases and J 4 bases; nucleotides not matched to a gene: 7. From germline, CDR1 is SEHNR and CDR2 FQNEAQ (reference sequence).

This clonotype has just a few counts. The chain employs TRBV7-3 and TRBJ1-6; D is unresolved. The ends were cut back, 1 base at V and 9 bases at J, with 10 bases in the middle. The CDR3 has 14 amino acids. Germline V CDR1 and CDR2: SGHTA, FQGTGA. CDR3 coding DNA: TGTGCCAGCAGCTTAAGCGGGAAGGGTTCACCCCTCCACTTT. This sequence encodes CASSLSGKGSPLHF.

This clonotype was recorded a few times. The rearrangement links TRBV29-1 to TRBJ2-5; unclear D gene. Per the germline V gene, CDR1 is SQVTM and CDR2 is ANQGSEA. Trimming removed 4 bases from V and 7 bases from J, with 7 bases in between. The CDR3 is 10 residues long. CDR3 protein: CSVGVGTQYF. The CDR3 DNA reads as TGCAGCGTTGGGGTGGGGACCCAGTACTTC.

The chain uses TRBV2 and TRBJ2-1, with D maybe TRBD1 (6 bases). Germline V gene lookup returns CDR1 SNHLY and CDR2 FYNNEI. V gave up 6 bases and J gave up 12 bases, with 15 bases separating them. The CDR3 is 12 residues long. The CDR3 region has the DNA TGTGCCAGCAGCCCACAGGGCCGGGGGCAGTTCTTC. It codes for CASSPQGRGQFF.

This chain links TRBV29-1 with TRBJ2-3; possibly TRBD1 for D (6 bases). The V end was cut by 0 bases, the J end by 3 bases, with 10 bases between. The CDR3 runs 14 residues. The germline CDR1 and CDR2 sequences are SQVTM and ANQGSEA. The CDR3 DNA reads TGCAGCGTTGAAGACTTCAGGGGAACAGATACGCAGTATTTT. Translating gives CSVEDFRGTDTQYF.

This clonotype showed up many times. The J gene is TRBJ2-7, the V gene TRBV28, with a tentative D call TRBD2 (5 bases). The CDR3 has 13 residues. The germline V gene encodes CDR1 MDHEN and CDR2 SYDVKM. V dropped 10 bases and J dropped 2 bases, with 15 bases sitting between them. In DNA form, the CDR3 reads TGTGCCACTTCTTGGACTGGTGCCTACGAGCAGTACGTC. This gives the protein CATSWTGAYEQYV.

The rearrangement links TRBV29-1 to TRBJ1-3; D unresolved. Trimming took 3 bases from V and 4 from J, leaving 10 bases between them. Germline V gene sequence: CDR1 SQVTM, CDR2 ANQGSEA. This CDR3 is 13 amino acids long. The chain's CDR3 is CSVDDGSGNTIYF. The CDR3 nucleotides read TGCAGCGTTGATGACGGTTCGGGAAACACCATATATTTT.

The chain couples TRBV11-2 to TRBJ1-5, with D unclear. The CDR3 extends over 19 amino acids. Trimming left V 4 bases short and J 0 bases short, with 22 bases between. The germline V gene has CDR1 SGHAT and CDR2 FQNNGV. The CDR3 sequence is CASSSLSPVQDLSNQPQHF. CDR3 nucleotides: TGTGCCAGCAGCTCCCTCTCTCCCGTGCAGGATCTTAGCAATCAGCCCCAGCATTTT. The full variable domain, rest sourced from reference TRBV11-2 and TRBJ1-5, is EAGVAQSPRYKIIEKRQSVAFWCNPISGHATLYWYQQILGQGPKLLIQFQNNGVVDDSQLPKDRFSAERLKGVDSTLKIQPAKLEDSAVYLCASSSLSPVQDLSNQPQHFGDGTRLSIL.

The V gene is TRBV6-1, the J gene TRBJ2-2, with 11 positions matching TRBD1. The germline gives CDR1 MNHNS, CDR2 SASEGT. The J segment lost 5 bases and the V segment lost 7 bases, leaving 3 bases of the junction unmatched. CDR3 length equals 14 residues. CDR3 bases: TGTGCCAGCATGGGGACAGGGGGAACCGGGGAGCTGTTTTTT. Encoded protein: CASMGTGGTGELFF.

The chain carries TRBV7-2 and TRBJ2-7; D call uncertain. Germline CDR1 SGHTA, CDR2 FQGNSA. V lost 1 base and J lost 2, with 9 bases in between. The CDR3 has 14 amino acids. The CDR3 DNA follows: TGTGCCAGCAGCTTAGGCGACGTAACCTACGAGCAGTACTTC. It codes for CASSLGDVTYEQYF. The variable domain in full, with the rest retrieved from reference TRBV7-2 and TRBJ2-7, is GAGVSQSPSNKVTEKGKDVELRCDPISGHTALYWYRQSLGQGLEFLIYFQGNSAPDKSGLPSDRFSAERTGGSVSTLTIQRTQQEDSAVYLCASSLGDVTYEQYFGPGTRLTVT.

This clonotype was seen repeatedly, ten times or more. V gene TRBV7-7 combines with J gene TRBJ2-1; no clear D. Trimming removed 5 bases at V and 6 bases at J, with 17 bases between. Germline-derived CDR1 and CDR2 are SSHAT and FNYEAQ (reference sequence). This CDR3 is 15 amino acids long. The CDR3: CASSRVLGIGNEQFF. CDR3 in DNA: TGTGCCAGCAGCCGGGTCCTGGGGATAGGCAATGAGCAGTTCTTC.

This clonotype was seen a handful of times. This chain joins TRBV4-3 and TRBJ2-6; 8 nucleotides agree with TRBD2. This CDR3 spans 18 amino acids. Per germline, CDR1 LGHNA and CDR2 YSLEER. Trimming cost V 0 bases and J 4 bases; bases outside gene matches: 8. The CDR3 loop is CASSQDWAGGRGANVLTF. The CDR3 region has the DNA TGCGCCAGCAGCCAAGATTGGGCGGGGGGCAGGGGGGCCAACGTCCTGACTTTC.

This clonotype has a handful of counts. This chain links TRBV7-9 with TRBJ2-5; D call uncertain. Germline V CDR1 and CDR2: SEHNR, FQNEAQ (reference sequence). The CDR3 sequence is 13 residues long. Between the trimmed V and J ends, which lost 5 bases and 1 base, there was a span of 8 bases. The CDR3, as DNA: TGTGCCAGCAGCCGACATGTCCAAGAGACCCAGTACTTC. Protein sequence: CASSRHVQETQYF.

A single count supports this clonotype. The chain couples TRBV6-5 to TRBJ1-2; 9 nucleotides line up with TRBD1. The V segment lost 2 bases and the J segment 4 bases; nucleotides outside the gene matches: 5. The germline V gene has CDR1 MNHEY and CDR2 SVGAGI. This CDR3 comprises 15 residues. In DNA form, the CDR3 reads TGTGCCAGCAGTTACCCAGGGACAGGGACCTATGGCTACACCTTC. Protein product: CASSYPGTGTYGYTF.